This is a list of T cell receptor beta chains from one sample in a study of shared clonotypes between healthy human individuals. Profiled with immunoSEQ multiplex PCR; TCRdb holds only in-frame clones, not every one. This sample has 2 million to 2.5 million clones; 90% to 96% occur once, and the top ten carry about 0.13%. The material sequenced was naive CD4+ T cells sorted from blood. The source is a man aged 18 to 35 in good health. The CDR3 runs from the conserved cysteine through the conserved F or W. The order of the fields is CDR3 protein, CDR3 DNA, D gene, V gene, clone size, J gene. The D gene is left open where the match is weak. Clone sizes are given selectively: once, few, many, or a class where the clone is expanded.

cdr3_aa: CSVAGPRGLWSYTF
cdr3_nt: TGCAGCGTCGCTGGGCCCCGGGGCCTATGGAGCTACACCTTC
d_call: -
v_call: TRBV29-1
clone_size: -
j_call: TRBJ1-2

cdr3_aa: CSVDTGPSGNTIYF
cdr3_nt: TGCAGCGTTGATACAGGGCCCTCTGGAAACACCATATATTTT
d_call: -
v_call: TRBV29-1
clone_size: -
j_call: TRBJ1-3

cdr3_aa: CASSRGTGVLYEQYF
cdr3_nt: TGTGCCAGCAGCCGAGGGACAGGGGTCCTATACGAGCAGTACTTC
d_call: TRBD1
v_call: TRBV7-8
clone_size: -
j_call: TRBJ2-7

cdr3_aa: CASSVGVSGRGDYEQYF
cdr3_nt: TGTGCCAGCAGCGTAGGGGTTAGCGGGAGAGGAGATTACGAGCAGTACTTC
d_call: TRBD2
v_call: TRBV9
clone_size: -
j_call: TRBJ2-7

cdr3_aa: CASSRRQGGQDGYTF
cdr3_nt: TGCGCCAGCAGCCGAAGACAGGGAGGTCAGGATGGCTACACCTTC
d_call: TRBD1
v_call: TRBV4-3
clone_size: -
j_call: TRBJ1-2

cdr3_aa: CASSPIQNTGELFF
cdr3_nt: TGTGCCAGCTCACCGATCCAGAACACCGGGGAGCTGTTTTTT
d_call: -
v_call: TRBV18
clone_size: -
j_call: TRBJ2-2

cdr3_aa: CASSESPRYGYTF
cdr3_nt: TGTGCCAGCAGTGAAAGCCCGCGCTATGGCTACACCTTC
d_call: -
v_call: TRBV2
clone_size: -
j_call: TRBJ1-2

cdr3_aa: CASSLVAGGPNEQYF
cdr3_nt: TGCGCCAGCAGCTTGGTTGCGGGAGGGCCTAACGAGCAGTACTTC
d_call: TRBD2
v_call: TRBV5-1
clone_size: once
j_call: TRBJ2-7

cdr3_aa: CASRLGLWERSYEQYF
cdr3_nt: TGTGCCAGCCGTCTCGGGTTGTGGGAGCGATCCTACGAGCAGTACTTC
d_call: -
v_call: TRBV2
clone_size: -
j_call: TRBJ2-7

cdr3_aa: CASSYVGTRGTDTQYF
cdr3_nt: TGTGCCAGCAGTTACGTAGGGACTCGGGGTACAGATACGCAGTATTTT
d_call: -
v_call: TRBV6-5
clone_size: -
j_call: TRBJ2-3

cdr3_aa: CASSFHPGQSYGYTF
cdr3_nt: TGTGCCAGCAGCTTTCACCCGGGACAAAGCTATGGCTACACCTTC
d_call: -
v_call: TRBV7-2
clone_size: -
j_call: TRBJ1-2